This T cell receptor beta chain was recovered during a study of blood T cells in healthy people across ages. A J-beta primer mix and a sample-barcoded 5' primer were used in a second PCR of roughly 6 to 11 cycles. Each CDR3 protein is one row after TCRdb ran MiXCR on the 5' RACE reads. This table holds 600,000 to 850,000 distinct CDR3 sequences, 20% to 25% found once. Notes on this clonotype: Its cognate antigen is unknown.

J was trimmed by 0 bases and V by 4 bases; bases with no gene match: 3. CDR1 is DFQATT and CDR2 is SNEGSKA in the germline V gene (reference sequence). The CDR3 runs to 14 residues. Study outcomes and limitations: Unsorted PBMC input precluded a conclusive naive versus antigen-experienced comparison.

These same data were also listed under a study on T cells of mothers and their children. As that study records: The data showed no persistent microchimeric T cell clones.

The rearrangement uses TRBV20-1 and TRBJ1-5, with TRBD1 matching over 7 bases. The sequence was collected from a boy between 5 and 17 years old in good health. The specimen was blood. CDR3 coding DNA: TGCAGTGCTACCGGGACAGATAGCAATCAGCCCCAGCATTTT. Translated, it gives CSATGTDSNQPQHF.